The next 19 T cell receptor beta chains were all read from a single sample in a study of blood T cell repertoires in COVID-19. This table comes from immunoSEQ multiplex PCR, and its TCRdb copy is limited to in-frame clones, with some not included. The table has just over 350,000 clones, over 75% seen once; the top ten hold just under 3%. Sequenced input: PBMCs or T cells enriched from blood (not recorded which). Source of these receptors: a woman aged 25 to 45 who had recovered from COVID-19.

The chain is built from TRBV13 and TRBJ2-7, with D perhaps TRBD2 (5 bases). CDR3 length: 15 residues. CDR1 PRHDT and CDR2 FYEKMQ come from the germline V gene (reference sequence). The V gene lost 1 base and the J gene lost 6 bases, with 16 bases spanning the gap. The CDR3 DNA reads TGTGCCAGCAGCTTAGCGCTAGTCCCCGCGGGCGAGCAGTACTTC. Translation gives CASSLALVPAGEQYF.

J is TRBJ1-5 and V is TRBV2, with D perhaps TRBD1 (5 bases). Germline V lookup: CDR1 SNHLY, CDR2 FYNNEI. The CDR3 runs 15 residues. V lost 6 bases and J 1 base, leaving 13 bases between the germline ends. DNA for the CDR3: TGTGCCAGCAGCGCCCAAGGGGCCAGCAATCAGCCCCAGCATTTT. Protein: CASSAQGASNQPQHF.

CDR3 region: CASSTENEQFF. CDR3 sequence (DNA): TGTGCCAGCAGCACCGAGAATGAGCAGTTCTTC. The chain couples TRBV28 to TRBJ2-1; D ambiguous. Germline CDR1 reads MDHEN; CDR2 reads SYDVKM. Deletions cut 6 bases from V and 7 bases from J, with 7 bases between. The length of the CDR3 is 11 residues. The full variable domain, in which reference TRBV28 and TRBJ2-1 provide the parts outside the CDR3, is DVKVTQSSRYLVKRTGEKVFLECVQDMDHENMFWYRQDPGLGLRLIYFSYDVKMKEKGDIPEGYSVSREKKERFSLILESASTNQTSMYLCASSTENEQFFGPGTRLTVL.

At least ten counts were recorded for this clone. The chain joins TRBV11-2 to TRBJ2-7, with D unresolved. Germline loops: CDR1 SGHAT, CDR2 FQNNGV. Trimming took off 4 bases at V and 0 bases at J, with 7 bases between the two ends. The CDR3 covers 13 residues. The CDR3 DNA is TGTGCCAGCAGCTGGGCTACCTCCTACGAGCAGTACTTC. This encodes CASSWATSYEQYF.

V and J are TRBV27 and TRBJ2-2, with a tentative D call TRBD1 (5 bases). CDR3 size: 13 residues. V shed 4 bases and J shed 8 bases, with 11 bases lying between them. In germline, CDR1 is MNHEY, CDR2 SMNVEV (reference sequence). The CDR3: CASSYGAGGELFF. CDR3 bases: TGTGCCAGCAGTTATGGGGCAGGGGGGGAGCTGTTTTTT.

The J gene is TRBJ2-1, the V gene TRBV5-1; no clear D gene. Germline CDR1 and CDR2: SGHRS and YFSETQ. This CDR3 has 13 amino acids. Trimming left V 4 bases short and J 14 bases short, with 19 bases between. The CDR3 nucleotides read TGCGCCAGCAGCGGAACTACCCCGCCATCGGAGTTCTTC. As protein: CASSGTTPPSEFF.

The chain carries TRBV4-2 and TRBJ2-1; 8 bases are shared with TRBD2. The length of the CDR3 is 17 residues. The trim removed 0 bases at V and 0 bases at J, leaving 4 bases unmatched. Germline V gene sequence: CDR1 LGHNA, CDR2 YNFKEQ. The CDR3 DNA is TGTGCCAGCAGCCAAGATTCACTAGCGGCCTCCTACAATGAGCAGTTCTTC. It is translated as CASSQDSLAASYNEQFF.

The chain links TRBV6-6 to TRBJ1-5; no definite D call. Germline values: CDR1 MNHNY, CDR2 SVGAGI (reference sequence). The CDR3 covers 14 residues. Trimming pared 2 bases from V and 4 bases from J, leaving 9 bases between. The CDR3 loop reads CASSYDGGNQPQHF. In nucleotides, the CDR3 is TGTGCCAGCAGTTACGATGGAGGGAATCAGCCCCAGCATTTT.

This rearrangement joins TRBV10-3 to TRBJ2-3, with TRBD2 identical over 10 bases. The J segment lost 2 bases and the V segment lost 3 bases, leaving 5 bases of the junction unmatched. The CDR3 has 16 residues. Germline CDR1 is ENHRY and CDR2 is SYGVKD. CDR3 region: CAISDRTSGTTDTQYF. CDR3 coding DNA: TGTGCCATCAGTGATAGAACTAGCGGGACCACAGATACGCAGTATTTT.

V and J are TRBV7-9 and TRBJ1-3; D uncertain. Looked up from germline, CDR1 is SEHNR and CDR2 is FQNEAQ (reference sequence). Between the trimmed V and J ends, which lost 2 bases and 0 bases, there was a span of 11 bases. The CDR3 extends over 16 amino acids. The CDR3 spells CASSLLTASSGNTIYF. As DNA, the CDR3 is TGTGCCAGCAGCTTACTAACAGCAAGCTCTGGAAACACCATATATTTT.

The chain employs TRBV5-6 and TRBJ2-5; 7 bases are a match to TRBD2. CDR1 and CDR2 (germline): SGHDT, YYEEEE. V dropped 3 bases and J dropped 7; count of bases not matched to a gene: 18. This CDR3 comprises 17 residues. The CDR3 DNA reads as TGTGCCAGCAGCTCTGTCGGGGGGACGTCATCCCTCGGGACCCAGTACTTC. This codes for CASSSVGGTSSLGTQYF.

This sequence joins TRBV10-2 and TRBJ1-2; D possibly corresponds to TRBD1 (6 bases). Deletions cut 5 bases from V and 6 bases from J, with 10 bases between. The CDR3 runs to 12 residues. CDR1 is WSHSY and CDR2 is SAAADI in the germline V gene. The CDR3 region has the DNA TGCGCCAGCAGTAAACAGGGAAATGGCTACACCTTC. The encoded protein is CASSKQGNGYTF.

V gene TRBV29-1 combines with J gene TRBJ1-2; D possibly corresponds to TRBD1 (6 bases). CDR3 size: 15 residues. The germline V and J ends were trimmed by 6 bases and 0 bases, with 17 bases remaining between them. CDR1 is SQVTM, CDR2 ANQGSEA, per germline. CDR3 in DNA: TGCAGCGTCCTTGGTTTGGACAGTCCTAACTATGGCTACACCTTC. Encoded protein: CSVLGLDSPNYGYTF.

This sequence joins TRBV23-1 and TRBJ1-1; D is perhaps TRBD1 (6 bases). TRBV23-1 is given ORF status, its function remaining uncertain. The ends were cut back, 7 bases at V and 0 bases at J, with 15 bases in the middle. CDR3 size: 15 residues. The CDR3, as DNA: TGCGCCAGCAAGACAGGCGCGAGCCTGAACACTGAAGCTTTCTTT. Translating gives CASKTGASLNTEAFF.

The chain links TRBV4-1 to TRBJ2-5; no firm D call. The CDR3 extends over 17 amino acids. The V end lost 0 bases, the J end lost 5 bases, and 19 bases lay between the germline ends. Germline V gives CDR1 MGHRA, CDR2 YSYEKL. The CDR3 DNA sequence: TGCGCCAGCAGCCAAGATGGTCTAGGAACTCGTCGGGAGACCCAGTACTTC. Translating it yields CASSQDGLGTRRETQYF.

V and J are TRBV19 and TRBJ2-1, with D unresolved. The germline V gene has CDR1 LNHDA and CDR2 SQIVND (reference sequence). V dropped 3 bases and J dropped 3 bases, with 9 bases sitting between them. CDR3 size: 14 residues. In nucleotides, the CDR3 is TGTGCCAGTAGTATGATCTACAGCTACAATGAGCAGTTCTTC. The encoded protein is CASSMIYSYNEQFF.

V gene TRBV2 combines with J gene TRBJ1-5, with TRBD1 as a possible D gene (5 bases). The V gene's germline CDR1 is SNHLY and CDR2 FYNNEI. The CDR3 totals 21 residues. Trimming removed 0 bases from V and 0 bases from J, with 24 bases in between. CDR3 sequence reads: CASSEARFNRTRPYSNQPQHF. The CDR3 bases are TGTGCCAGCAGTGAAGCGCGTTTCAACAGGACCCGACCTTATAGCAATCAGCCCCAGCATTTT. The complete variable domain, with remaining parts taken from reference TRBV2 and TRBJ1-5, reads EPEVTQTPSHQVTQMGQEVILRCVPISNHLYFYWYRQILGQKVEFLVSFYNNEISEKSEIFDDQFSVERPDGSNFTLKIRSTKLEDSAMYFCASSEARFNRTRPYSNQPQHFGDGTRLSIL.

The chain links TRBV2 to TRBJ2-1; D is possibly TRBD2 (6 bases). The CDR3 covers 14 residues. The V end was cut by 5 bases, the J end by 6 bases, with 14 bases between. The germline V gene encodes CDR1 SNHLY and CDR2 FYNNEI. The CDR3 reads CASSRLLSGNEQFF. The CDR3 DNA is TGTGCCAGCAGTAGACTCCTTAGCGGCAATGAGCAGTTCTTC.

The chain recombines TRBV6-5 with TRBJ2-1, with TRBD2 matching 10 bases. Germline V gene data show CDR1 as MNHEY and CDR2 as SVGAGI. The V segment lost 8 bases and the J segment 8 bases; nucleotides outside the gene matches: 12. The CDR3 runs 15 residues. The CDR3 DNA reads as TGTGCCAGCTCCTCCTTTGCTAGCGGGAGAGATGAGCAGTTCTTC. Its protein is CASSSFASGRDEQFF.